The rows below give T cell receptor beta chains drawn from one sample of a study of neurological immune-mediated disorders. A single record per CDR3 protein comes from TCRdb applying MiXCR to the 5' RACE reads. The data hold around 90,000 distinct CDR3 sequences, with 13% observed a single time. Sequenced: PBMCs. The receptors were sampled from a female donor with HTLV-1-associated myelopathy (HAM/TSP). Both conserved end residues are part of each CDR3. D genes are given only for firm matches. The size entry is marked missing in some rows and otherwise reads once, few, many or a size class.

clone_size: many
d_call: .
j_call: TRBJ2-7
v_call: TRBV5-1
cdr3_nt: TGCGCCAGCAGCGGCCTTGCAGACAGCTCCTACGAGCAGTACTTC
cdr3_aa: CASSGLADSSYEQYF

clone_size: many
d_call: .
j_call: TRBJ2-7
v_call: TRBV28
cdr3_nt: TGTGCCAGCAGTTTAGGCCCGAAAGTCTACGAGCAGTACTTC
cdr3_aa: CASSLGPKVYEQYF

clone_size: .
d_call: .
j_call: TRBJ2-4
v_call: TRBV5-5
cdr3_nt: TGTGCCAGCAGCTCCTCACAGGGGGGGAACATTCAGTACTTC
cdr3_aa: CASSSSQGGNIQYF

clone_size: many
d_call: .
j_call: TRBJ2-7
v_call: TRBV6-5
cdr3_nt: TGTGCCAGCAGTTCGCCGGGGGCCGACGAGCAGTACTTC
cdr3_aa: CASSSPGADEQYF

clone_size: many
d_call: TRBD1
j_call: TRBJ2-6
v_call: TRBV5-1
cdr3_nt: TGCGCCAGCAGCTGGGGTCCCGGGACAGGGTCCGGGGCCAACGTCCTGACTTTC
cdr3_aa: CASSWGPGTGSGANVLTF

clone_size: .
d_call: .
j_call: TRBJ2-7
v_call: TRBV20-1
cdr3_nt: TGCAGTACTAGAGATCGGGTGGGGGCCGCCGTGGAGAAGTACTTC
cdr3_aa: CSTRDRVGAAVEKYF

clone_size: many
d_call: .
j_call: TRBJ2-6
v_call: TRBV9
cdr3_nt: TGTGCCAGCAGCAACCAGGGGACTGGGGCCAACGTCCTGACTTTC
cdr3_aa: CASSNQGTGANVLTF

clone_size: many
d_call: .
j_call: TRBJ2-1
v_call: TRBV4-2
cdr3_nt: TGTGCCAGCAGCCAAGGTCTGGGAACGATCTCCTACAATGAGCAGTTCTTC
cdr3_aa: CASSQGLGTISYNEQFF

clone_size: few
d_call: .
j_call: TRBJ1-1
v_call: TRBV12-3/TRBV12-4
cdr3_nt: TGTGCCACCACTATAGGTCAGCCGAACACTGAAGCTTTCTTT
cdr3_aa: CATTIGQPNTEAFF

clone_size: many
d_call: .
j_call: TRBJ1-5
v_call: TRBV15
cdr3_nt: TGTGCCACCAGCAGAGAAGGTGGTCAGCCCCAGCATTTT
cdr3_aa: CATSREGGQPQHF

clone_size: many
d_call: TRBD1
j_call: TRBJ2-7
v_call: TRBV20-1
cdr3_nt: TGCAGTGCGACGGACAGGGTTCAGGACGAGCAGTACTTC
cdr3_aa: CSATDRVQDEQYF

clone_size: many
d_call: .
j_call: TRBJ2-3
v_call: TRBV2
cdr3_nt: TGTGCCAGCAGCGCCCAAGGGGATACGCAGTATTTT
cdr3_aa: CASSAQGDTQYF

clone_size: few
d_call: TRBD1
j_call: TRBJ1-1
v_call: TRBV29-1
cdr3_nt: TGCAGCGTTACAGGGGGGAGGACTGAAGCTTTCTTT
cdr3_aa: CSVTGGRTEAFF

clone_size: many
d_call: .
j_call: TRBJ2-2
v_call: TRBV7-7
cdr3_nt: TGTGCCAGCAGCTACGGGTCGCTGGACACCGGGGAGCTGTTTTTT
cdr3_aa: CASSYGSLDTGELFF

clone_size: many
d_call: .
j_call: TRBJ2-7
v_call: TRBV14
cdr3_nt: TGTGCCAGCAGCCAAGACGGAGGGGGCGACGAGCAGTACTTC
cdr3_aa: CASSQDGGGDEQYF

clone_size: many
d_call: .
j_call: TRBJ2-3
v_call: TRBV6-5
cdr3_nt: TGTGCCAGCAGTTATTCCTTGGGTTACCGAACGCAGTATTTT
cdr3_aa: CASSYSLGYRTQYF

clone_size: .
d_call: TRBD1
j_call: TRBJ1-1
v_call: TRBV4-2
cdr3_nt: TGTGCCAGCAGCCAATATCAGGGGGGTGAAGCTTACTTT
cdr3_aa: CASSQYQGGEAYF

clone_size: many
d_call: .
j_call: TRBJ1-5
v_call: TRBV3-1
cdr3_nt: TGTGCCAGCAGCCCCGGATTAAATCAGCCCCAGCATTTT
cdr3_aa: CASSPGLNQPQHF

clone_size: .
d_call: TRBD1
j_call: TRBJ1-1
v_call: TRBV7-6
cdr3_nt: TGTGCCAGCACCCCCAACAGGGGTTACACTGAAGCTTTCTTT
cdr3_aa: CASTPNRGYTEAFF

clone_size: many
d_call: .
j_call: TRBJ2-3
v_call: TRBV12-3/TRBV12-4
cdr3_nt: TGTGCCAGCAGCTGGGACTTCACAGATACGCAGTATTTT
cdr3_aa: CASSWDFTDTQYF

clone_size: many
d_call: .
j_call: TRBJ2-1
v_call: TRBV2
cdr3_nt: TGTGCCAGCAGTTTAGAACAGGGCGTATACAATGAGCAGTTCTTC
cdr3_aa: CASSLEQGVYNEQFF

clone_size: many
d_call: .
j_call: TRBJ2-3
v_call: TRBV5-1
cdr3_nt: TGCGCCAGCAGCTTGCAGGGCCCAGATACGCAGTATTTT
cdr3_aa: CASSLQGPDTQYF

clone_size: many
d_call: .
j_call: TRBJ2-3
v_call: TRBV12-3/TRBV12-4
cdr3_nt: TGTGCCAGCAGTTTAGAGGTACACACAGATACGCAGTATTTT
cdr3_aa: CASSLEVHTDTQYF

clone_size: many
d_call: TRBD1
j_call: TRBJ2-3
v_call: TRBV9
cdr3_nt: TGTGCCAGCAGCGTCCGGACAGGGGGCTCAGATACGCAGTATTTT
cdr3_aa: CASSVRTGGSDTQYF

clone_size: many
d_call: TRBD1
j_call: TRBJ2-2
v_call: TRBV5-1
cdr3_nt: TGCGCCAGCAGCCTAGAGACAGGGGGCAAGTCGACCGGGGAGCTGTTTTTT
cdr3_aa: CASSLETGGKSTGELFF

clone_size: many
d_call: .
j_call: TRBJ2-7
v_call: TRBV29-1
cdr3_nt: TGCAGCGTTGAAGCGGGGACCCACGAGCAGTACTTC
cdr3_aa: CSVEAGTHEQYF

clone_size: many
d_call: TRBD2
j_call: TRBJ2-3
v_call: TRBV5-1
cdr3_nt: TGCGCCAGCAGCTTTAAAACTAGCGGTAGCACAGATACGCAGTATTTT
cdr3_aa: CASSFKTSGSTDTQYF

clone_size: many
d_call: TRBD1
j_call: TRBJ2-7
v_call: TRBV5-1
cdr3_nt: TGCGCCACTAGAACCGGGACAGGTCTCAAGGAGCAGTACTTC
cdr3_aa: CATRTGTGLKEQYF

clone_size: many
d_call: .
j_call: TRBJ1-3
v_call: TRBV18
cdr3_nt: TGTGCCAGCCAGCAGGGAAACACCATATATTTT
cdr3_aa: CASQQGNTIYF

clone_size: many
d_call: .
j_call: TRBJ2-2
v_call: TRBV7-2
cdr3_nt: TGTGCCAGCAGCTTTGGGGCGTACACCGGGGAGCTGTTTTTT
cdr3_aa: CASSFGAYTGELFF

clone_size: many
d_call: .
j_call: TRBJ2-1
v_call: TRBV12-3/TRBV12-4
cdr3_nt: TGTGCCAGCAGCCCTCGTGAATACAATGAGCAGTTCTTC
cdr3_aa: CASSPREYNEQFF

clone_size: many
d_call: .
j_call: TRBJ1-6
v_call: TRBV5-1
cdr3_nt: TGCGCCAGCAGCTCAGCCGATAACAGGGATTCACCCCTCCACTTT
cdr3_aa: CASSSADNRDSPLHF

clone_size: many
d_call: .
j_call: TRBJ2-3
v_call: TRBV25-1
cdr3_nt: TGTGCCAGCAGTGCGGCCGATACGCAGTATTTT
cdr3_aa: CASSAADTQYF

clone_size: many
d_call: .
j_call: TRBJ2-7
v_call: TRBV10-2
cdr3_nt: TGCGCCAGCAATCCCGCAGGCGGGAACTACGAGCAGTACTTC
cdr3_aa: CASNPAGGNYEQYF

clone_size: .
d_call: .
j_call: TRBJ2-2
v_call: TRBV7-2
cdr3_nt: TGTGCCAGCAGCTTAGGAGGGGGTAGGACCGGGGAGCTGTTTTTT
cdr3_aa: CASSLGGGRTGELFF

clone_size: many
d_call: .
j_call: TRBJ2-2
v_call: TRBV20-1
cdr3_nt: TGCAGTGCTAGAGACAGGGTACCCACCGGGGAGCTGTTTTTT
cdr3_aa: CSARDRVPTGELFF

clone_size: many
d_call: TRBD1
j_call: TRBJ2-1
v_call: TRBV6-6
cdr3_nt: TGTGCCAGCAGTACCGGACAGGGAAGGAGGAATGAGCAGTTCTTC
cdr3_aa: CASSTGQGRRNEQFF

clone_size: .
d_call: .
j_call: TRBJ2-3
v_call: TRBV5-1
cdr3_nt: TGCGCCAGCAATAACCCCATAGGCACAGATACGCAGTATTTT
cdr3_aa: CASNNPIGTDTQYF

clone_size: .
d_call: .
j_call: TRBJ2-3
v_call: TRBV3-1
cdr3_nt: TGTGCCAGCAGCATCACGAGACAGGGCGGGGGGACGCAGTATTTT
cdr3_aa: CASSITRQGGGTQYF

clone_size: many
d_call: .
j_call: TRBJ1-2
v_call: TRBV20-1
cdr3_nt: TGCAGTGCTAGGCCCCTGGGCAGGGGCGAGGGCTACACCTTC
cdr3_aa: CSARPLGRGEGYTF

clone_size: many
d_call: TRBD1
j_call: TRBJ2-1
v_call: TRBV5-1
cdr3_nt: TGCGCCAGCAGCCCAGGACAGGGCTACAATGAGCAGTTCTTC
cdr3_aa: CASSPGQGYNEQFF

clone_size: many
d_call: .
j_call: TRBJ1-1
v_call: TRBV7-3
cdr3_nt: TGTGCCAGCAGCCCCCTAAACACTGAAGCTTTCTTT
cdr3_aa: CASSPLNTEAFF

clone_size: many
d_call: .
j_call: TRBJ2-5
v_call: TRBV4-1
cdr3_nt: TGCGCCAGCAGCCGTGTCGGGGAGACCCAGTACTTC
cdr3_aa: CASSRVGETQYF

clone_size: few
d_call: TRBD1
j_call: TRBJ2-1
v_call: TRBV5-6
cdr3_nt: TGTGCCAGCAGCCCGGGACAGGGCCTCAACAATGAGCAGTTCTTC
cdr3_aa: CASSPGQGLNNEQFF

clone_size: many
d_call: .
j_call: TRBJ1-1
v_call: TRBV5-1
cdr3_nt: TGCGCCAGCAGCTTGACTCCCACGGATCAGGGGATGAACACTGAAGCTTTCTTT
cdr3_aa: CASSLTPTDQGMNTEAFF

clone_size: .
d_call: .
j_call: TRBJ1-5
v_call: TRBV12-5
cdr3_nt: TGTGCTAGTGGTGTGGGCGAACCCCAGCATTTT
cdr3_aa: CASGVGEPQHF

clone_size: many
d_call: .
j_call: TRBJ2-1
v_call: TRBV5-1
cdr3_nt: TGCGCCAGCAGCTTGGAGGACACGCGCAATGAGCAGTTCTTC
cdr3_aa: CASSLEDTRNEQFF

clone_size: .
d_call: .
j_call: TRBJ2-1
v_call: TRBV5-1
cdr3_nt: TGCGCCAGCAGCCAGGCCTTAAGGAATGAGCAGTTCTTC
cdr3_aa: CASSQALRNEQFF

clone_size: many
d_call: TRBD1
j_call: TRBJ2-3
v_call: TRBV7-8
cdr3_nt: TGTGCCAGCAGCTTAATGCGGGACAGGCCTAACACAGATACGCAGTATTTT
cdr3_aa: CASSLMRDRPNTDTQYF